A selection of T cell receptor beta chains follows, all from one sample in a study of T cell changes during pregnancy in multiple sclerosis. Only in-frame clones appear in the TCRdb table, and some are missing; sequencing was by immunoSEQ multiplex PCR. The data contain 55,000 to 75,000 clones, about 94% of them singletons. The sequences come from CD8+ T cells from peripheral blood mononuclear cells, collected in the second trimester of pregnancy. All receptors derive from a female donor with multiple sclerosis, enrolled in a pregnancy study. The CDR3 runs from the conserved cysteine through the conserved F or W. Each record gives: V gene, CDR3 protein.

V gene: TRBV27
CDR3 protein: CASSLGTGVDDEQFF

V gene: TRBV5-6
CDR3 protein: CASSPGTGREAFF

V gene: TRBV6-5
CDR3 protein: CASSGGGKPQHF

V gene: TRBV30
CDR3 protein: CAWSVGQSYEQYF

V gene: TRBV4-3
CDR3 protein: CASSQDVGLADNTGELFF

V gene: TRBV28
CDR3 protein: CASSPSTSTGQYF

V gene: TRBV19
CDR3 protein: CASGQVSTDTQYF

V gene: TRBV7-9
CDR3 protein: CASSLGPGLSYEQYF

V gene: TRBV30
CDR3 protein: CACFVIAGGLGQFF

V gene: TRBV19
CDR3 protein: CATETSGSPNEQFF

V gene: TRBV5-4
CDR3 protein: CASSSERVNTGELFF

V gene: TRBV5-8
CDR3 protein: CASSHGLDQDNEQFF

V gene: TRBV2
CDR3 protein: CAGRQGLNAEAFF

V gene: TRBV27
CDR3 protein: CASSSQREGQNEQYF

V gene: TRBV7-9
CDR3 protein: CASSFIQGNIQYF

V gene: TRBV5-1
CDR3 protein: CASRYPGTSYEQYF

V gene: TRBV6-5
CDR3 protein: CASSYGGATNTEAFF

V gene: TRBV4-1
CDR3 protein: CASSHLAGSYYEQYF

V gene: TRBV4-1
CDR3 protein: CASSTTRGDTEAFF

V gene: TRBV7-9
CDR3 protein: CASSTRTSGISYEQYF

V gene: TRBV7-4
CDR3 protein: CASSDSDRGNYGYTF

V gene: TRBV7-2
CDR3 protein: CASSLQGAGSEQFF

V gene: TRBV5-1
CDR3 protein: CASSLGQGSYEQYF

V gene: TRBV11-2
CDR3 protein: CASSLDRGNEQFF

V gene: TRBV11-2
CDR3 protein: CASSLIGGSTEAFF

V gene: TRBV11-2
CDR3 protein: CASSPSGFSYNEQFF

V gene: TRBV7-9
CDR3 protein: CASSLGTGNYEQYF

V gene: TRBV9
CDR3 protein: CATGGTSGTYEQYF

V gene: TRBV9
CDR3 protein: CASSVNNEQFF

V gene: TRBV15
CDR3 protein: CATSKTSGQRETQYF

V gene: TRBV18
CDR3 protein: CASSPPYGRHRSIQYF

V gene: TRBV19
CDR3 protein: CASRQGYNEQFF